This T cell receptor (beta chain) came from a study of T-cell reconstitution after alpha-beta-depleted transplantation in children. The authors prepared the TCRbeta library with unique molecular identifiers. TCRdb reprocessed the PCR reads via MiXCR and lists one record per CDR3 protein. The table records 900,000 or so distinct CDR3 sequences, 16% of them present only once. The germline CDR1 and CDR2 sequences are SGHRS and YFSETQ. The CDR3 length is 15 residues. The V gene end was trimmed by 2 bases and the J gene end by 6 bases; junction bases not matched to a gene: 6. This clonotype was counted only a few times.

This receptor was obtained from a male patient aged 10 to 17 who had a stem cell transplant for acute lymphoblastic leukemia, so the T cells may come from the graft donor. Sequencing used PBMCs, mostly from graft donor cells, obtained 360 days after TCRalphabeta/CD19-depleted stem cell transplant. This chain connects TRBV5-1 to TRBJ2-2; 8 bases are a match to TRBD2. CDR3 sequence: CASSLAGDDPGELFF. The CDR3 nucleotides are TGCGCCAGCAGCTTAGCGGGAGATGATCCCGGGGAGCTGTTTTTT.